Sequencing of this T cell receptor (beta chain) was carried out in a study of blood T cell repertoires in COVID-19. Trimming took 6 bases from V and 4 from J; bases not matched to a gene: 5. Per germline, CDR1 LGHNT and CDR2 FRNRAP. The CDR3 length is 15 residues. TCRdb's table, derived via immunoSEQ multiplex PCR, lists solely in-frame clones and lacks some. The sample lists a few hundred thousand clones, 70% to 90% seen once, with 10% in the top ten. The chain links TRBV12-5 to TRBJ2-5, with 13 bases aligning to TRBD2. The clonotype comes from a woman younger than 30 who had recovered from COVID-19. Material: PBMCs or T cells enriched from blood (not recorded which). CDR3 in DNA: TGTGCTAGTGGACCCGGGACTAGCGGGGTAGAGACCCAGTACTTC. Translating it yields CASGPGTSGVETQYF.